The clone carrying this TCR beta chain was counted between two and nine times. The antigen remains unidentified. This record belongs to a study of T cell repertoires in cytomegalovirus infection. This CDR3 has 17 amino acids. Germline V gene sequence: CDR1 SGHRS, CDR2 YFSETQ. V was pared by 0 bases and J by 4 bases, with 17 bases between. TCRdb reprocessed the reads with MiXCR, giving one entry per CDR3 protein. The sample shows 900,000 to 950,000 distinct CDR3 sequences, 25% to 40% of them seen only once. Material: cultured CD8+ T cells from PBMCs, obtained from culture after CMV antigen stimulation. This receptor was identified in a human donor in good health (CMV status not recorded). Some clones in this sample may be carry-over from other donors' samples. V usage is TRBV5-1 and J usage is TRBJ2-1; a weak D match, TRBD1 (6 bases). The CDR3 spells CASSLANRTAAYNEQFF. The CDR3 DNA sequence: TGCGCCAGCAGCTTGGCCAACCGGACAGCGGCTTACAATGAGCAGTTCTTC.